The source of this T cell receptor beta chain is a study of blood T cell repertoires in COVID-19. Across the whole study: The United States, Italy and Spain supplied acute and convalescent COVID-19 samples. T cells, B-cell-depleted T cells, or PBMCs provided the cDNA or gDNA that served as material.

Original processing notes: Amplified reference gene primers provided the basis for estimating nucleated cell counts. The assay was immunoSEQ multiplex PCR, and TCRdb's table has in-frame clones only and misses some. That table is the source of V, J and clone size, and D and trimming were worked out from the DNA. There are some 75,000 clones in the sample; roughly four fifths occur only once, and 20% lies in the top ten. CDR1 SGHAT and CDR2 FQNNGV come from the germline V gene. The V gene lost 5 bases and the J gene lost 0 bases, with 20 bases spanning the gap. The CDR3 is 19 amino acids. This sequence originates from a woman of 80 years or more with active or convalescent COVID-19. The chain uses TRBV11-2 and TRBJ2-6; a weak D match, TRBD1 (6 bases). Sequenced: peripheral blood. The CDR3 is CASSTFRRDTLSGANVLTF. For the CDR3, the DNA is TGTGCCAGCAGCACCTTTCGCCGGGACACCCTCTCTGGGGCCAACGTCCTGACTTTC.